This T cell receptor (beta chain) comes out of a study of PD-L1 blockade in urothelial cancer. On the study more broadly: Patients commenced atezolizumab around 2014, and it was given at 1,200 mg intravenously every 3 weeks.

Noted time point: peripheral blood 6 weeks after treatment start. V was clipped by 0 bases and J by 4 bases, with 11 bases between them. The CDR3 is 15 amino acids. The V gene's germline CDR1 is SGHNT and CDR2 YYREEE (reference sequence). Libraries were prepared by immunoSEQ multiplex PCR; TCRdb keeps only in-frame clonotypes and omits some of them. The data show roughly 25,000 clones, 82% seen once. Material: PBMCs, obtained around atezolizumab (anti-PD-L1) treatment. The chain couples TRBV5-4 to TRBJ2-4; possible D gene TRBD1, 6 bases. This TCR was sampled from a man aged 65 to 79 with urothelial cancer. CDR3 nucleotides: TGTGCCAGCAGCTTGGACAGGGCGAATAAAAACATTCAGTACTTC. It translates to CASSLDRANKNIQYF.